This is a list of T cell receptor beta chains from one sample in a study of blood T cell repertoires in COVID-19. Profiled with immunoSEQ multiplex PCR; TCRdb holds only in-frame clones, not every one. The repertoire includes about 170,000 clones, approximately 82% of them detected once, and about 11% sits in the top ten. Sample: peripheral blood. These receptors all stem from a woman at least 80 years old with active or convalescent COVID-19. The CDR3 runs from the conserved cysteine through the conserved F or W. Fields, in order: D gene, J gene, V gene, clone size, CDR3 DNA, CDR3 protein. A D gene is named only where the DNA matches it firmly. Size values are once, few and many counts, or a class for expanded clones, and some rows have none.

D gene: TRBD2; J gene: TRBJ2-7; V gene: TRBV18; clone size: -; CDR3 DNA: TGTGCCAGCTCATCCTCGGGACTAGCGTCCTCCTACGAGCAGTACTTC; CDR3 protein: CASSSSGLASSYEQYF
D gene: TRBD2; J gene: TRBJ2-4; V gene: TRBV7-8; clone size: -; CDR3 DNA: TGTGCCAGCAGCTTGGGGGGGACTAGCGGGAGATACATTCAGTACTTC; CDR3 protein: CASSLGGTSGRYIQYF
D gene: -; J gene: TRBJ1-2; V gene: TRBV19; clone size: once; CDR3 DNA: TGTGCCAGTTTCGGGGAAAACTATGGCTACACCTTC; CDR3 protein: CASFGENYGYTF
D gene: TRBD2; J gene: TRBJ2-3; V gene: TRBV5-1; clone size: once; CDR3 DNA: TGCGCCAGCAGCTTGCGGCGGGAGGGGAGGGATACGCAGTATTTT; CDR3 protein: CASSLRREGRDTQYF
D gene: -; J gene: TRBJ2-2; V gene: TRBV18; clone size: -; CDR3 DNA: TGTGCCAGCTCACCGTTACAGAACACCGGGGAGCTGTTTTTT; CDR3 protein: CASSPLQNTGELFF
D gene: -; J gene: TRBJ2-3; V gene: TRBV28; clone size: -; CDR3 DNA: TGTGCCAGCCATTATACGCAGTATTTT; CDR3 protein: CASHYTQYF
D gene: -; J gene: TRBJ1-4; V gene: TRBV5-1; clone size: -; CDR3 DNA: TGCGCCAGCAGCTTGGCAGGGGCTAGGGAAAAACTGTTTTTT; CDR3 protein: CASSLAGAREKLFF
D gene: TRBD1; J gene: TRBJ2-7; V gene: TRBV5-1; clone size: -; CDR3 DNA: TGCGCCAGCAGCTCACCGGGACAGGGACTTGGCGAGCAGTACTTC; CDR3 protein: CASSSPGQGLGEQYF
D gene: -; J gene: TRBJ2-3; V gene: TRBV6-1; clone size: -; CDR3 DNA: TGTGCCAGCAGTGAAGCCCCGGACTACGTTCTAACAGATACGCAGTATTTT; CDR3 protein: CASSEAPDYVLTDTQYF
D gene: -; J gene: TRBJ2-7; V gene: TRBV5-1; clone size: once; CDR3 DNA: TGCGCCAGCAGCTTTGGCGGGTCCGGCTACGAGCAGTACTTC; CDR3 protein: CASSFGGSGYEQYF
D gene: TRBD2; J gene: TRBJ2-2; V gene: TRBV5-1; clone size: -; CDR3 DNA: TGCGCCAGCAATTCAGCGGGACCGAACACCGGGGAGCTGTTTTTT; CDR3 protein: CASNSAGPNTGELFF
D gene: -; J gene: TRBJ1-1; V gene: TRBV7-6; clone size: -; CDR3 DNA: TGTGCCAGCAGCGGGGCACCGAACACTGAAGCTTTCTTT; CDR3 protein: CASSGAPNTEAFF
D gene: -; J gene: TRBJ1-1; V gene: TRBV19; clone size: -; CDR3 DNA: TGTGCCAGTACCAACGCAGTAAGGGGCACTGAAGCTTTCTTT; CDR3 protein: CASTNAVRGTEAFF
D gene: TRBD2; J gene: TRBJ2-3; V gene: TRBV5-1; clone size: once; CDR3 DNA: TGCGCCAGCAGCTCCCCCCCTGCGGGAGACAACACAGATACGCAGTATTTT; CDR3 protein: CASSSPPAGDNTDTQYF
D gene: TRBD1; J gene: TRBJ2-5; V gene: TRBV5-1; clone size: -; CDR3 DNA: TGCGCCAGCAGCTGGACAACAGGGGGCGTTACGGAGACCCAGTACTTC; CDR3 protein: CASSWTTGGVTETQYF
D gene: TRBD1; J gene: TRBJ1-3; V gene: TRBV2; clone size: -; CDR3 DNA: TGTGCCAGCAGCCGGGACAGGGCTGGAAACACCATATATTTT; CDR3 protein: CASSRDRAGNTIYF
D gene: TRBD1; J gene: TRBJ1-4; V gene: TRBV4-1; clone size: few; CDR3 DNA: TGCGCCAGCAGCCAAACGATTGGGACAGGGGGTGGAAAACTGTTTTTT; CDR3 protein: CASSQTIGTGGGKLFF
D gene: -; J gene: TRBJ1-2; V gene: TRBV27; clone size: -; CDR3 DNA: TGTGCCAGCAGTCCAACGGACAGAAACTATGGCTACACCTTC; CDR3 protein: CASSPTDRNYGYTF
D gene: -; J gene: TRBJ2-5; V gene: TRBV25-1; clone size: -; CDR3 DNA: TGTGCCAGCAGTGACGGCCGAGGGGGGGGGATTGAGACCCAGTACTTC; CDR3 protein: CASSDGRGGGIETQYF
D gene: -; J gene: TRBJ2-6; V gene: TRBV5-6; clone size: -; CDR3 DNA: TGTGCCAGCACCCTCCCCGGGGCCAACGTCCTGACTTTC; CDR3 protein: CASTLPGANVLTF
D gene: -; J gene: TRBJ2-5; V gene: TRBV21-1; clone size: -; CDR3 DNA: TGTGCCAGCAGCAAAGACTCCTGGAGCACGGGGGAGACCCAGTACTTC; CDR3 protein: CASSKDSWSTGETQYF
D gene: TRBD2; J gene: TRBJ2-1; V gene: TRBV4-2; clone size: -; CDR3 DNA: TGTGCCAGCAGCCAGGGAACTAGCGCGAGCTCCTACAATGAGCAGTTCTTC; CDR3 protein: CASSQGTSASSYNEQFF
D gene: TRBD1; J gene: TRBJ1-1; V gene: TRBV28; clone size: -; CDR3 DNA: TGTGCCAGCAGTTCCCCCGGGACAGGGGGAACCGGTGAAGCTTTCTTT; CDR3 protein: CASSSPGTGGTGEAFF
D gene: -; J gene: TRBJ1-4; V gene: TRBV24-1; clone size: -; CDR3 DNA: TGTGCCACCAGTGATTCCAGGGGATTAGGGGAAAAACTGTTTTTT; CDR3 protein: CATSDSRGLGEKLFF
D gene: -; J gene: TRBJ2-2; V gene: TRBV3-1/TRBV3-2; clone size: -; CDR3 DNA: TGTGCCAGCAGCCAGACCACTACCGACGGGGAGCTGTTTTTT; CDR3 protein: CASSQTTTDGELFF
D gene: -; J gene: TRBJ2-1; V gene: TRBV11-2; clone size: few; CDR3 DNA: TGTGCCAGCAGCTCGGGTCCCTTACTTGGTGAGCAGTTCTTC; CDR3 protein: CASSSGPLLGEQFF
D gene: TRBD1; J gene: TRBJ2-2; V gene: TRBV5-6; clone size: -; CDR3 DNA: TGTGCCAGCAGCTCTCCCCGACAGGGGAACGGGGAGCTGTTTTTT; CDR3 protein: CASSSPRQGNGELFF
D gene: -; J gene: TRBJ2-4; V gene: TRBV5-1; clone size: -; CDR3 DNA: TGCGCCAGCAGCGTAGGGTCAGGGAATGAGGACATTCAGTACTTC; CDR3 protein: CASSVGSGNEDIQYF
D gene: TRBD2; J gene: TRBJ2-3; V gene: TRBV5-1; clone size: once; CDR3 DNA: TGCGCCAGCAGCTTGGGACTAGCGGGAGGCTGGTCGAGGGGCGATACGCAGTATTTT; CDR3 protein: CASSLGLAGGWSRGDTQYF
D gene: TRBD1; J gene: TRBJ2-1; V gene: TRBV7-3; clone size: -; CDR3 DNA: TGTGCCAGCAGCCTCGCCCCGACAGGGGTCTATGAGCAGTTCTTC; CDR3 protein: CASSLAPTGVYEQFF
D gene: -; J gene: TRBJ2-5; V gene: TRBV5-1; clone size: -; CDR3 DNA: TGCGCCAGCAGCCGCAGCGGCCAGCCTCAAGAGACCCAGTACTTC; CDR3 protein: CASSRSGQPQETQYF
D gene: TRBD1; J gene: TRBJ2-1; V gene: TRBV27; clone size: -; CDR3 DNA: TGTGCCAGCAGACCGGGACAGGCCTACAATGAGCAGTTCTTC; CDR3 protein: CASRPGQAYNEQFF
D gene: -; J gene: TRBJ1-1; V gene: TRBV15; clone size: -; CDR3 DNA: TGTGCCACCAGCAGAGAGGTGGGGCCCACTGAAGCTTTCTTT; CDR3 protein: CATSREVGPTEAFF
D gene: -; J gene: TRBJ2-7; V gene: TRBV3-1/TRBV3-2; clone size: -; CDR3 DNA: TGTGCCAGCAGCCAACGAGGGTCCGCCTACGAGCAGTACTTC; CDR3 protein: CASSQRGSAYEQYF
D gene: -; J gene: TRBJ1-1; V gene: TRBV23-1; clone size: once; CDR3 DNA: TGCGCCAGCAGTCAATTCTCCCGGGGGGAGGATTGTGCTTTCTTT; CDR3 protein: CASSQFSRGEDCAFF
D gene: -; J gene: TRBJ2-7; V gene: TRBV11-2; clone size: -; CDR3 DNA: TGTGCCAGCAGCCATACCACTTACGAGCAGTACTTC; CDR3 protein: CASSHTTYEQYF
D gene: -; J gene: TRBJ2-5; V gene: TRBV2; clone size: -; CDR3 DNA: TGTGCCAGCAGTGTAGTCAGGCCCGAGACCCAGTACTTC; CDR3 protein: CASSVVRPETQYF
D gene: -; J gene: TRBJ2-4; V gene: TRBV7-9; clone size: -; CDR3 DNA: TGTGCCAGCAGCCCCACGTCGGACATTCAGTACTTC; CDR3 protein: CASSPTSDIQYF
D gene: -; J gene: TRBJ2-7; V gene: TRBV6-5; clone size: -; CDR3 DNA: TGTGCCAGCAGACAGTCTTCCTACGAGCAGTACTTC; CDR3 protein: CASRQSSYEQYF
D gene: -; J gene: TRBJ2-7; V gene: TRBV7-3; clone size: few; CDR3 DNA: TGTGCCAGCAGCTTCGGCGGAAGTAACTACGAGCAGTACTTC; CDR3 protein: CASSFGGSNYEQYF
D gene: TRBD2; J gene: TRBJ2-2; V gene: TRBV4-1; clone size: -; CDR3 DNA: TGCGCCAGCAGCCAAGAAGGGAATAGCGGGAGAGTTTACACCGGGGAGCTGTTTTTT; CDR3 protein: CASSQEGNSGRVYTGELFF
D gene: TRBD1; J gene: TRBJ1-1; V gene: TRBV9; clone size: -; CDR3 DNA: TGTGCCAGCAGCCCGATCACAGGGGCTGGCACTGAAGCTTTCTTT; CDR3 protein: CASSPITGAGTEAFF
D gene: -; J gene: TRBJ1-5; V gene: TRBV19; clone size: -; CDR3 DNA: TGTGCCACCCACAACGGACTCCTTCAGCCCCAGCATTTT; CDR3 protein: CATHNGLLQPQHF
D gene: -; J gene: TRBJ2-7; V gene: TRBV19; clone size: few; CDR3 DNA: TGTGCCAGTAGTATCCCGGGGAGTAACGAGCAGTACTTC; CDR3 protein: CASSIPGSNEQYF
D gene: TRBD1; J gene: TRBJ1-2; V gene: TRBV19; clone size: -; CDR3 DNA: TGTGCCAGTAGTACCGACAGGGTTCGTGGCTACACCTTC; CDR3 protein: CASSTDRVRGYTF
D gene: -; J gene: TRBJ1-6; V gene: TRBV27; clone size: -; CDR3 DNA: TGTGCCAGCAGTTTTCGGAATTCACCCCTCCACTTT; CDR3 protein: CASSFRNSPLHF
D gene: TRBD1; J gene: TRBJ1-4; V gene: TRBV5-1; clone size: -; CDR3 DNA: TGCGCCAGCAGCTTCGGGACAGGGAATGAAAAACTGTTTTTT; CDR3 protein: CASSFGTGNEKLFF
D gene: TRBD2; J gene: TRBJ2-1; V gene: TRBV5-4; clone size: -; CDR3 DNA: TGTGCCAGCAGCTTGACTAGCGGAGAAAATTACAATGAGCAGTTCTTC; CDR3 protein: CASSLTSGENYNEQFF
D gene: -; J gene: TRBJ1-2; V gene: TRBV7-2; clone size: -; CDR3 DNA: TGTGCCAGCACCCACCGCGCGGGGGTACCCTATGGCTACACCTTC; CDR3 protein: CASTHRAGVPYGYTF
D gene: -; J gene: TRBJ2-7; V gene: TRBV6-5; clone size: few; CDR3 DNA: TGTGCCAGTTCGCGGGAAGGGGCTTACGAGCAGTACTTC; CDR3 protein: CASSREGAYEQYF
D gene: -; J gene: TRBJ1-3; V gene: TRBV18; clone size: -; CDR3 DNA: TGTGCCAGCTCACCAGGCCGCGGTAACACCATATATTTT; CDR3 protein: CASSPGRGNTIYF
D gene: TRBD1; J gene: TRBJ1-5; V gene: TRBV6-1; clone size: -; CDR3 DNA: TGTGCCAGCGGACTGACAGGGGAGAGCAATCAGCCCCAGCATTTT; CDR3 protein: CASGLTGESNQPQHF
D gene: -; J gene: TRBJ1-1; V gene: TRBV2; clone size: -; CDR3 DNA: TGTGCCAGCAGCCCTGACGGGGGCACTGAAGCTTTCTTT; CDR3 protein: CASSPDGGTEAFF
D gene: -; J gene: TRBJ1-2; V gene: TRBV7-9; clone size: -; CDR3 DNA: TGTGCCAGCAGCTTAGCGCGGGGGGGCTACACCTTC; CDR3 protein: CASSLARGGYTF
D gene: -; J gene: TRBJ1-1; V gene: TRBV28; clone size: -; CDR3 DNA: TGTGCCAGCAGTTTAAGGACGGTCGGGAGGACTGAAGCTTTCTTT; CDR3 protein: CASSLRTVGRTEAFF
D gene: TRBD1; J gene: TRBJ1-2; V gene: TRBV7-2; clone size: once; CDR3 DNA: TGTGCCAGCAGCCGGACAGGGGCAAAACCATCCTATGGCTACACCTTC; CDR3 protein: CASSRTGAKPSYGYTF
D gene: TRBD1; J gene: TRBJ1-5; V gene: TRBV28; clone size: -; CDR3 DNA: TGTGCCAGCAGTTTAGGGTTGGGACAGGCCCAGCCCCAGCATTTT; CDR3 protein: CASSLGLGQAQPQHF
D gene: TRBD2; J gene: TRBJ2-1; V gene: TRBV2; clone size: -; CDR3 DNA: TGTGCCAGCAGTGAAGGCAAGGGCGGGAGGGCCGCCAATGAGCAGTTCTTC; CDR3 protein: CASSEGKGGRAANEQFF